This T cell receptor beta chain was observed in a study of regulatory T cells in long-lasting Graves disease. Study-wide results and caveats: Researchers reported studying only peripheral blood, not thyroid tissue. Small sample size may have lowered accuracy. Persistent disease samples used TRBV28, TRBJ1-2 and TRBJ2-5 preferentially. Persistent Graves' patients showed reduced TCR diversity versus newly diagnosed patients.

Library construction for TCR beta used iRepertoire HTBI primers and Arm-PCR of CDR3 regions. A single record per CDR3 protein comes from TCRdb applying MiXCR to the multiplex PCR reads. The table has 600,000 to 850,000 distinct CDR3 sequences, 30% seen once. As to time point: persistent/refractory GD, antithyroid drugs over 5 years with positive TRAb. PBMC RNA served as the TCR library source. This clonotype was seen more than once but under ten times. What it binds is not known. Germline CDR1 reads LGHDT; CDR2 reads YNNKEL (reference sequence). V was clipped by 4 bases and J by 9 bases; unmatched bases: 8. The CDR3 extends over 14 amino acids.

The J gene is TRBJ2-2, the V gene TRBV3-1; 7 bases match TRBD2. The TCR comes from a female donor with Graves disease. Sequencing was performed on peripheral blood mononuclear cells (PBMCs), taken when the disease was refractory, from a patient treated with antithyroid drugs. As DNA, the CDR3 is TGTGCCAGCAGCCGTAGCGGGCCGTACCGGGAGCTGTTTTTT. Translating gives CASSRSGPYRELFF. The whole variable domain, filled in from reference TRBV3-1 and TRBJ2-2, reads DTAVSQTPKYLVTQMGNDKSIKCEQNLGHDTMYWYKQDSKKFLKIMFSYNNKELIINETVPNRFSPKSPDKAHLNLHINSLELGDSAVYFCASSRSGPYRELFFGEGSRLTVL.